Detailed here is one T cell receptor beta chain. This sample is drawn from a study of graft-versus-host responses after intestinal transplantation. Across the whole study: Isolated intestinal, liver-intestinal, or multivisceral transplants were what recipients had. Every one of the recipients received anti-thymocyte globulin induction and afterwards took tacrolimus and steroids for roughly three years.

The study's findings and limits: Marrow from the recipient contained GvH clones, some of which had appeared first in ileum or blood.

Profiled with immunoSEQ multiplex PCR; TCRdb holds only in-frame clones, not every one. The data show 13,000 to 15,000 clones, about two fifths seen once. The CDR3 loop spans 13 amino acids. CDR1 is LGHNT and CDR2 is FRNRAP in the germline V gene. V lost 2 bases and J lost 7, with 9 bases in between. The authors seeded about 200,000 CFSE-labeled responder cells together with about 200,000 irradiated stimulator cells tagged with violet dye. V gene TRBV12-5 combines with J gene TRBJ1-5; D perhaps matches TRBD1 (6 bases). The sample consisted of alloreactive CD8+ T cells from a mixed lymphocyte reaction culture, taken before intestinal transplant. Noted subset: CFSE-low proliferating T cells sorted from roughly six-day pre-transplant mixed lymphocyte reaction (GvH or HvG direction). This clonotype originated in a human patient who received an intestinal transplant. The CDR3 sequence: CASGLSGGQPQHF. As DNA, the CDR3 is TGTGCTAGTGGTTTGTCGGGGGGCCAGCCCCAGCATTTT.